The 20 T cell receptor beta chains listed next were all sequenced from one sample in a study of tumor-infiltrating lymphocytes in primary liver carcinoma. Each 20-30 mg portion of unsorted bulk tissue served as the source for co-extraction of RNA and DNA. A primer matching the constant region was used to make TCR beta cDNA from approximately 500 ng of total RNA. For TCR beta, libraries were produced by three nested multiplex PCR rounds using slightly modified ARM-PCR. PCR rounds one and two used TRBV1-TRBV30 forward primers with a C-beta reverse primer for around 9 cycles each. TCRdb used MiXCR to reprocess the multiplex PCR reads, holding one entry per CDR3 protein. Among 45,000 to 55,000 distinct CDR3 sequences listed, 55% to 75% were seen once. The sequencing sample was made of liver tumor tissue from sampling region 5. Indicated subset: tumor region T5, tumor centre. The source of these receptors is a man in his forties with primary liver carcinoma and hepatitis B virus infection.

This chain links TRBV24-1 with TRBJ1-2; D remains unclear. The CDR3 has 14 amino acids. Trimming removed 4 bases from V and 11 bases from J, with 19 bases in between. Germline CDR1 and CDR2: KGHDR and SFDVKD. CDR3 nucleotide sequence: TGTGCCACCAGTGACCCTGCCGAGGAGGCTCGTTACACCTTC. This encodes CATSDPAEEARYTF.

This clonotype was recorded at least ten times. CDR3 in DNA: TGTGCCAGCAGCAAGCGGGAGAACACTGAAGCTTTCTTT. It translates to CASSKRENTEAFF. The chain has TRBV6-5 and TRBJ1-1; D is ambiguous. The CDR3 totals 13 residues. Trimming shortened V by 6 bases and J by 1 base, and 9 bases separated the two germline ends. The germline CDR1 and CDR2 sequences are MNHEY and SVGAGI.

This clonotype showed up just a few times. This sequence joins TRBV9 and TRBJ2-3; no clear D gene. CDR3 length: 15 amino acids. V was cut by 0 bases and J by 4 bases, with 12 bases left in between. The V gene's germline CDR1 is SGDLS and CDR2 YYNGEE. This CDR3 reads CASSVEGRGADTQYF. The CDR3 DNA sequence: TGTGCCAGCAGCGTAGAGGGTAGAGGAGCAGATACGCAGTATTTT.

In its sample, this clonotype was seen once. The genes are TRBV7-3 and TRBJ2-3; D may be TRBD2 (6 bases). This CDR3 is built from 15 residues. V lost 3 bases and J 1 base, leaving 11 bases between the germline ends. The germline CDR1 and CDR2 sequences are SGHTA and FQGTGA. In nucleotides, the CDR3 is TGTGCCAGCAGCTTGACCGGGACTTGCACAGATACGCAGTATTTT. Translation gives CASSLTGTCTDTQYF.

For this clonotype: The CDR3 end shows no conserved phenylalanine or tryptophan, and so a read error is likely. The DNA is omitted, as the CDR3 cannot be located on it reliably, and the CDR3 follows TCRdb's listing. CDR3 loop: CSVGKGSTEALL. The chain recombines TRBV29-1 with TRBJ1-1. Germline loops: CDR1 SQVTM, CDR2 ANQGSEA. The CDR3 sequence runs 12 residues, both termini included.

This clonotype was observed a few times. The V gene is TRBV28, the J gene TRBJ2-7; maybe TRBD2 (5 bases). V was trimmed by 4 bases and J by 1 base, leaving 17 bases between them. The CDR3 is 16 residues long. Germline CDR1 is MDHEN and CDR2 is SYDVKM. The CDR3: CASSSSQYTGSYEQYF. As DNA, the CDR3 is TGTGCCAGCAGTTCTTCCCAATATACGGGATCCTACGAGCAGTACTTC.

On this clonotype itself: At one of its ends the junction is not consistent with the germline gene, which may arise from a read error. The gene calls are TRBV11-3 and TRBJ2-2; D gene ambiguous. CDR1 and CDR2 from the germline V gene are SGHNT and YENEEA. The CDR3 totals 15 residues. This chain's CDR3 is CASGLGQVDIGELFF. The CDR3 DNA follows: TGTGCCAGCGGCTTAGGTCAGGTTGACATCGGGGAGCTGTTTTTT.

Concerning this clonotype itself: The junction departs from germline at one end; a sequencing error may be responsible. The CDR3 is CASSLLEVGTDAQYF. CDR3 sequence (DNA): TGTGCTAGCAGCTTACTGGAGGTTGGCACAGATGCGCAGTATTTT. This chain connects TRBV11-2 to TRBJ2-3; D is possibly TRBD2 (5 bases). This CDR3 contains 15 residues. CDR1 SGHAT and CDR2 FQNNGV come from the germline V gene.

This rearrangement joins TRBV6-6 to TRBJ2-5; D is possibly TRBD1 or TRBD2 (6 bases each). V was trimmed by 9 bases and J by 9 bases, leaving 23 bases between them. Germline assignment: CDR1 MNHNY and CDR2 SVGAGI (reference sequence). The CDR3 runs to 14 residues. The CDR3 nucleotides are TGTGCCAGTAGGAGGGGGGCAACCCATGAGGCCCAGTACTTC. Translated, it gives CASRRGATHEAQYF.

The chain combines TRBV6-5 with TRBJ2-2; D perhaps matches TRBD2 (6 bases). Per germline, CDR1 MNHEY and CDR2 SVGAGI. The CDR3 extends over 17 amino acids. Trimming took 2 bases from V and 6 from J, leaving 19 bases between them. The CDR3 loop is CASSYTTKQWDSGELFF. In nucleotides, the CDR3 is TGTGCCAGCAGTTACACTACGAAGCAGTGGGACTCCGGGGAGCTGTTTTTT.

As to this clonotype: Its ends do not fully match the called genes, so a read error is possible. The CDR3 sequence is CATTGLARVYKSYERYF. The CDR3 coding sequence is TGTGCCACTACTGGACTAGCGAGAGTTTACAAGTCCTACGAGCGGTATTTC. This chain links TRBV4-2 with TRBJ2-7, with 9 bases identical to TRBD2. Germline V gene lookup returns CDR1 LGHNA and CDR2 YNFKEQ. The CDR3 contains 17 residues.

A remark on this clonotype: Likely a read error: the CDR3 ends without its conserved phenylalanine or tryptophan. The chain is built from TRBV5-4 and TRBJ2-1, with 7 bases aligning to TRBD2. CDR3 length: 15 amino acids. The germline gives CDR1 SGHNT, CDR2 YYREEE (reference sequence). CDR3 nucleotides: TGTGCCAGCAGCTTGGGGGGAGGGCTTACGAATGTGCAGTTCTGC. Protein product: CASSLGGGLTNVQFC.

The chain uses TRBV28 and TRBJ1-2; D gene ambiguous. Per germline, CDR1 MDHEN and CDR2 SYDVKM. Trimming took off 2 bases at V and 5 bases at J, with 6 bases between the two ends. CDR3 size: 12 residues. The CDR3 is CASSLEAYGYTF. The CDR3 coding sequence is TGTGCCAGCAGTTTAGAGGCTTATGGCTACACCTTC.

The chain employs TRBV29-1 and TRBJ1-5; the D is unclear. Germline CDR1 and CDR2: SQVTM and ANQGSEA. The CDR3 extends over 15 amino acids. The CDR3 DNA reads TGCAGTGTCGCGATCGGGGTTGGTAACAATCAGCCCCAGCATTTT. It encodes CSVAIGVGNNQPQHF.

This clonotype has more than one count but fewer than ten. V gene TRBV7-2 combines with J gene TRBJ2-7; a possible D gene is TRBD1 (5 bases). Germline assignment: CDR1 SGHTA and CDR2 FQGNSA. This CDR3 is 14 amino acids long. The ends were cut back, 6 bases at V and 2 bases at J, with 14 bases in the middle. For the CDR3, the DNA is TGTGCCAGCAGTTTCGGGCAGGGTACCTACGAGCAGTACTTC. Translating gives CASSFGQGTYEQYF.

This clonotype was seen ten or more times. Here the CDR3 reads CASSLGPGTLSTDTQYF. CDR3 nucleotide sequence: TGTGCCAGCAGCCTAGGTCCCGGGACCCTAAGCACAGATACGCAGTATTTT. The chain couples TRBV7-8 to TRBJ2-3, with D perhaps matching TRBD1 or TRBD2 (5 bases each). Germline assignment: CDR1 SGHVS and CDR2 FQNEAQ. This CDR3 comprises 17 residues. V gave up 5 bases and J gave up 0 bases, with 18 bases separating them.

This chain links TRBV6-1 with TRBJ1-2; D not certain. Germline V gene sequence: CDR1 MNHNS, CDR2 SASEGT. This CDR3 comprises 16 residues. Trimming removed 0 bases at V and 4 bases at J, with 15 bases between. The chain's CDR3 is CASSEAIWGVAYGYTF. CDR3 nucleotide sequence: TGTGCCAGCAGTGAAGCGATTTGGGGAGTAGCCTATGGCTACACCTTC.

Remarks on this clonotype: The conserved phenylalanine or tryptophan normally closing the CDR3 is absent here, so this likely arose from a read error. The rearrangement links TRBV29-1 to TRBJ2-3; D is ambiguous. CDR3 length equals 13 residues. Germline V gives CDR1 SQVTM, CDR2 ANQGSEA. The DNA for the CDR3 is TGCAGCGTTGGCCCACCAGGCACAGATACACAGTATGTT. It specifies CSVGPPGTDTQYV.

This clonotype occurred a few times. Possible read error: a much larger clone is one base away. The V gene is TRBV7-8, the J gene TRBJ2-5, with D possibly being TRBD1 (5 bases). Trimming took 5 bases from V and 2 from J, leaving 18 bases between them. Germline loops: CDR1 SGHVS, CDR2 FQNEAQ. This CDR3 comprises 16 residues. DNA for the CDR3: TGTGCCAGCAGCCCCCGGAGAGCAGGGTGTCAAGAGACCCAGTACTTC. Its translation is CASSPRRAGCQETQYF.

Of note for this clonotype: Sequence at one end of the junction differs from germline and may be a read error. This chain links TRBV27 with TRBJ1-2; 8 nucleotides align to TRBD1. CDR1 is MNHEY and CDR2 is SMNVEV in the germline V gene (reference sequence). This CDR3 contains 14 residues. The CDR3 DNA is TGTGCCAGCAGTTCGACAGGGGCAAACTATGGCTACATCTTC. This translates into CASSSTGANYGYIF.